The sequence of this T cell receptor beta chain was determined in a study of OX40 agonist ivuxolimab in advanced cancers. Background on the study: Three patients showed partial responses: one hepatocellular carcinoma and two cutaneous melanoma cases.

Concerning this clone itself: Its antigen is not known.

Study results and caveats: The CD4+ and CD8+ T cells in the blood had expanded clonally by week 6 at 0.1 to 3.0 mg/kg. The study found among the lowest clonal expansion in partial responders at 0.1-3.0 mg/kg.

Assay used: immunoSEQ multiplex PCR; TCRdb lists only in-frame clones, some missing. This sample has 40,000 to 50,000 clones; around nine tenths occur once, and the top ten carry 0.85% to 1.2%. This CDR3 has 14 residues. The V end lost 7 bases, the J end lost 7 bases, and 19 bases lay between the germline ends. Per the germline V gene, CDR1 is MDHEN and CDR2 is SYDVKM. Enrollment shut out patients with autoimmune disease history or systemic immunosuppression. This TCR was recovered from an adult with an advanced solid tumor such as melanoma, head and neck, liver or kidney cancer. The sample here was CD4+ or CD8+ T cells sorted from blood, taken in a trial of the OX40 agonist ivuxolimab. The J gene is TRBJ1-2, the V gene TRBV28, with no clear D. In nucleotides, the CDR3 is TGTGCCAGCACCCAAGCCTACCGGGGAGGTGGCTACACCTTC. This translates into CASTQAYRGGGYTF.